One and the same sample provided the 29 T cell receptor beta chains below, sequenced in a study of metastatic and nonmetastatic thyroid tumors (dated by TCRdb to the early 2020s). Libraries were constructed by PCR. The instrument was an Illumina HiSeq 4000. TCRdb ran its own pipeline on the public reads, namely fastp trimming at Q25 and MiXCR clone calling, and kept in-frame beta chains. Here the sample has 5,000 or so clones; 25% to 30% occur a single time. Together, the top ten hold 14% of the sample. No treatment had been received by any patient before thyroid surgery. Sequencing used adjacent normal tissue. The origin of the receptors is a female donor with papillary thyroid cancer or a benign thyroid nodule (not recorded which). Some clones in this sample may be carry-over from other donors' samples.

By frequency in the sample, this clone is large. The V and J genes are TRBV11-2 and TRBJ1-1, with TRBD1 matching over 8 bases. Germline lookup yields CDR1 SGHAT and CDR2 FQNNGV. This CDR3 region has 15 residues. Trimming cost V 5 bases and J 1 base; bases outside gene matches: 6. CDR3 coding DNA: TGTGCCAGCAGCCGTCAGGGACAGGAGAACACTGAAGCTTTCTTT. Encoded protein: CASSRQGQENTEAFF.

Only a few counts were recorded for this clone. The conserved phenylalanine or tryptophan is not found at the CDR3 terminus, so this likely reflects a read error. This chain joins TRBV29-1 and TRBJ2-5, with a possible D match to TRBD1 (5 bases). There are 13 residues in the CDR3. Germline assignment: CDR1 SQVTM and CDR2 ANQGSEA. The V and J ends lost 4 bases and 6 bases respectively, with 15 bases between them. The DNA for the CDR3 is TGCAGCGTTGGCCAGGGTGCTGGGAAGACCCAGTACCTC. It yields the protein CSVGQGAGKTQYL.

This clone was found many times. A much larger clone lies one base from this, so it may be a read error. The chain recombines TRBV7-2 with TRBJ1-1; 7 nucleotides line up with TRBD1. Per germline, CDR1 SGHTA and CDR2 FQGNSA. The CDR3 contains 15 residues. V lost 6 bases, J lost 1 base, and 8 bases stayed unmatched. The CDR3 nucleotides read TGTGCCAGCAGTAAACAGGGGTGGGGGAACACTGAAGCTTTCTTT. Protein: CASSKQGWGNTEAFF.

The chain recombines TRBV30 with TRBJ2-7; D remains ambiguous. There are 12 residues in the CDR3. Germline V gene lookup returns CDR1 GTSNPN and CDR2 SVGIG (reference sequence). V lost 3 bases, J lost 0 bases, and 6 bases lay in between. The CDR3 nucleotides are TGTGCCTGGAGGTCGACCTCCTACGAGCAGTACTTC. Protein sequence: CAWRSTSYEQYF.

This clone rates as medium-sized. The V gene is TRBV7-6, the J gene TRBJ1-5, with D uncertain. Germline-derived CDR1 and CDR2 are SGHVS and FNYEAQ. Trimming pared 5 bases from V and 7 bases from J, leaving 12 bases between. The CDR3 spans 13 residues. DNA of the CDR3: TGTGCCAGCAGCCGTGCAGGCCTCCAGCCCCAGCATTTT. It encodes CASSRAGLQPQHF.

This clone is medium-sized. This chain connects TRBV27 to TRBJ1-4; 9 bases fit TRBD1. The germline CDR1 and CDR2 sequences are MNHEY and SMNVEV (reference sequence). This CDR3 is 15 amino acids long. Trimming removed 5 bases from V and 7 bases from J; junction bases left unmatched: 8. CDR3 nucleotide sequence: TGTGCCAGCAGTCCGAACAGGGGGCGAGTTGAAAAACTGTTTTTT. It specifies CASSPNRGRVEKLFF.

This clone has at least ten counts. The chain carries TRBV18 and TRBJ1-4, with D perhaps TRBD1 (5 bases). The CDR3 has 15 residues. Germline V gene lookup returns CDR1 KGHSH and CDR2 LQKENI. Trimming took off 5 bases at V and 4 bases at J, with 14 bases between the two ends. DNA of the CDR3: TGTGCCAGCTCAGCCGCGGGACTGCTTAATGAAAAACTGTTTTTT. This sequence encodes CASSAAGLLNEKLFF.

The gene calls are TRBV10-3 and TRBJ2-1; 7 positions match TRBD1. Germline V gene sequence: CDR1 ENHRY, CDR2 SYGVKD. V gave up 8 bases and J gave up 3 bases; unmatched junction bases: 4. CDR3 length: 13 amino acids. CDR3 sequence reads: CAILDRYYNEQFF. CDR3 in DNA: TGTGCCATCTTGGACAGGTACTACAATGAGCAGTTCTTC.

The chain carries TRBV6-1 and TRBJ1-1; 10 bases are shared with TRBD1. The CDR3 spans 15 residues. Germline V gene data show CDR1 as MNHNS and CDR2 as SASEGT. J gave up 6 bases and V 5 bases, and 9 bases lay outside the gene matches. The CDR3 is CASSRKTGGYSEAFF. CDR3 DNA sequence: TGTGCCAGCAGTAGAAAGACAGGGGGCTATTCTGAAGCTTTCTTT.

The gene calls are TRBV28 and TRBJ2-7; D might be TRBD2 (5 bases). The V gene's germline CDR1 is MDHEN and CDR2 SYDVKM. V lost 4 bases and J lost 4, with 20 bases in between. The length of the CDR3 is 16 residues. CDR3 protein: CASSSTQTWTGYEQYF. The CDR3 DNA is TGTGCCAGCAGTTCCACCCAGACCTGGACTGGATACGAGCAGTACTTC.

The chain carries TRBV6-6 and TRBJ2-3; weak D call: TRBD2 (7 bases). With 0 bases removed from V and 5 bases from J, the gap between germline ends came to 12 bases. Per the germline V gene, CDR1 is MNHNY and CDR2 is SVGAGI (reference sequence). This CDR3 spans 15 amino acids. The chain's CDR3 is CASSYSGGAVDTQYF. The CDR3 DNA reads TGTGCCAGCAGTTACTCAGGGGGGGCGGTAGATACGCAGTATTTT.

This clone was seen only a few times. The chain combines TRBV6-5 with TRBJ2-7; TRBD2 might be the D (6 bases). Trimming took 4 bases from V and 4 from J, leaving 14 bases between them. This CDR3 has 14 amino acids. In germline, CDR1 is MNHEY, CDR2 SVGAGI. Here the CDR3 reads CASSLRGITYEQYF. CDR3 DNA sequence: TGTGCCAGCAGTTTACGGGGGATCACGTACGAGCAGTACTTC.

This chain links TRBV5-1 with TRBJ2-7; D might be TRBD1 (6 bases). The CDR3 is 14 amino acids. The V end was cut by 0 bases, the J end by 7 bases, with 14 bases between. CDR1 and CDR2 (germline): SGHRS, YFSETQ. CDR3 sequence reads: CASSLGDTSGEQYF. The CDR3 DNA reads TGCGCCAGCAGCTTGGGGGACACATCGGGAGAGCAGTACTTC.

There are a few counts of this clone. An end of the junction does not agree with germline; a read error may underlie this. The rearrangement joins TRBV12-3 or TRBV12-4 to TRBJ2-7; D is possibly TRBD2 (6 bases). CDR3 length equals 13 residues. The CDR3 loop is CAISASGRYEQYF. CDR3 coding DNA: TGTGCCATCAGTGCGTCGGGGAGGTACGAGCAGTACTTC.

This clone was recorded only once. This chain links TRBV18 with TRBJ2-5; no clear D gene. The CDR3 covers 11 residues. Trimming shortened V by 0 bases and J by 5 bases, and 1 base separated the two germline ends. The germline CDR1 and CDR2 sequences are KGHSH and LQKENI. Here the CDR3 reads CASSPPETQYF. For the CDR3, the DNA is TGTGCCAGCTCACCACCTGAGACCCAGTACTTC.

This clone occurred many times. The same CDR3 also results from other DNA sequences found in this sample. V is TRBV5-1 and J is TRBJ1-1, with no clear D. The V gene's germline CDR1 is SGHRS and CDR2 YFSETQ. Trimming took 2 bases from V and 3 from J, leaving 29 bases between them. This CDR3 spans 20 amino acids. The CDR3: CASSLFPVGRAGGVDTEAFF. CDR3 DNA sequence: TGCGCCAGCAGCTTATTTCCCGTGGGTAGGGCGGGCGGTGTCGACACTGAAGCTTTCTTT.

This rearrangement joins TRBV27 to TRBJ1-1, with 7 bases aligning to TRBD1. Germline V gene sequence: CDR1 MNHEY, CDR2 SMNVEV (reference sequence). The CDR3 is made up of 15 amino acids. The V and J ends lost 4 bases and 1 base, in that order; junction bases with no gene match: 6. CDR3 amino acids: CASSSSGGKNTEAFF. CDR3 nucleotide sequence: TGTGCCAGCAGTTCGTCAGGGGGAAAGAACACTGAAGCTTTCTTT.

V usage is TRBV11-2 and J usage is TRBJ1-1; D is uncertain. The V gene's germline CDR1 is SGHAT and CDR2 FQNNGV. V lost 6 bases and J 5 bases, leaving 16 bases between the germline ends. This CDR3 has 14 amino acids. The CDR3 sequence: CASRPHTERTEAFF. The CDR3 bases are TGTGCCAGCAGACCACACACAGAGAGGACTGAAGCTTTCTTT.

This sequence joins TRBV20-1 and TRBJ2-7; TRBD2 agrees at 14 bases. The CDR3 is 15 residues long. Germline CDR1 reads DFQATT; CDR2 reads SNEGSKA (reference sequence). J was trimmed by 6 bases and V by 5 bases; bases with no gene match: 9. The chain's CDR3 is CSASGTSGSTGEQYF. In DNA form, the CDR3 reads TGCAGTGCTTCCGGGACTAGCGGGAGTACGGGCGAGCAGTACTTC.

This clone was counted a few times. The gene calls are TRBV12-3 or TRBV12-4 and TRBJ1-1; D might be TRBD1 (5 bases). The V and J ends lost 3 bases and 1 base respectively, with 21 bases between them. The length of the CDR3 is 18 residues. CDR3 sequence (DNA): TGTGCCAGCAGTTTGATCGGTTCCTCGGGACTCACGAACACTGAAGCTTTCTTT. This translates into CASSLIGSSGLTNTEAFF.

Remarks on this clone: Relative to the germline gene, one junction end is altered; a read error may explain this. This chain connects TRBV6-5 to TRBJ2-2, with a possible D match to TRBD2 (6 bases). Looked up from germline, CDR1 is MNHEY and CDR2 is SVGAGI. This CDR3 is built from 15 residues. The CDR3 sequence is CASSYGQKNTGGLFF. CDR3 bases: TGTGCCAGCAGTTACGGGCAGAAAAACACCGGGGGGCTGTTTTTT.

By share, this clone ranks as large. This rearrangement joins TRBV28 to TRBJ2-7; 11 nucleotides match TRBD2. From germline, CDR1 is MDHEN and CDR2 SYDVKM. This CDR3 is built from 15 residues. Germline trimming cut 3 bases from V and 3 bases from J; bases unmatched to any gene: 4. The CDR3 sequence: CASSFTSGSGYEQYF. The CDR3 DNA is TGTGCCAGCAGTTTTACTAGCGGGAGTGGCTACGAGCAGTACTTC.

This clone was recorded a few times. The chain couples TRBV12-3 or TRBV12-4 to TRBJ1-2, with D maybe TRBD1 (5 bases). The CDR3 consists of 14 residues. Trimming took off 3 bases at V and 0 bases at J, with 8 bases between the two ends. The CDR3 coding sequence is TGTGCCAGCAGTTTTGACAGATCTAACTATGGCTACACCTTC. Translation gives CASSFDRSNYGYTF.

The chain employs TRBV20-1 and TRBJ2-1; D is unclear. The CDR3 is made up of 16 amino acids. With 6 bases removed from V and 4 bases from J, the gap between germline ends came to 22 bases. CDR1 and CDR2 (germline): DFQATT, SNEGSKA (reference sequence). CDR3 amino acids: CSASSLFIGWYNEQFF. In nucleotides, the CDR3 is TGCAGTGCCAGCAGCCTTTTTATAGGGTGGTACAATGAGCAGTTCTTC.

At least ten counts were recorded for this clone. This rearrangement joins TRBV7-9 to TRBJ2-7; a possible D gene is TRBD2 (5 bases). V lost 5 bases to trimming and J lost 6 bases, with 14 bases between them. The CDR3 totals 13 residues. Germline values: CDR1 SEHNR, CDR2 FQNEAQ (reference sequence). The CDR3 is CASSQTRDLEQYF. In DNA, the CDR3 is TGTGCCAGCAGCCAAACACGGGATCTCGAGCAGTACTTC.

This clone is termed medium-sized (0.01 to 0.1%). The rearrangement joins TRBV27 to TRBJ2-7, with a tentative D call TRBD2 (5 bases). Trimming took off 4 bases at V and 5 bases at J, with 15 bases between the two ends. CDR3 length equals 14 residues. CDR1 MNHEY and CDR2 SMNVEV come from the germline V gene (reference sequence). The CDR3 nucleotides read TGTGCCAGCAGTTCCTCTGTCTCGGGAAACGAGCAGTACTTC. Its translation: CASSSSVSGNEQYF.

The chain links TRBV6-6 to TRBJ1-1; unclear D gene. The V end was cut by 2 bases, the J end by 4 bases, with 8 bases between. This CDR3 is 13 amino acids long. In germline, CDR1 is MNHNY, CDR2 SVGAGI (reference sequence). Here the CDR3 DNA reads TGTGCCAGCAGTTACAGGGAGGGCACTGAAGCTTTCTTT. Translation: CASSYREGTEAFF.

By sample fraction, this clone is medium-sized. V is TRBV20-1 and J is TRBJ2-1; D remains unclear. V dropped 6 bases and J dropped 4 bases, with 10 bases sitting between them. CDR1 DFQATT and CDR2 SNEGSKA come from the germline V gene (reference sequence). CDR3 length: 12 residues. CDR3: CSAREDYNEQFF. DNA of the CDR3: TGCAGTGCCCGCGAGGATTACAATGAGCAGTTCTTC.

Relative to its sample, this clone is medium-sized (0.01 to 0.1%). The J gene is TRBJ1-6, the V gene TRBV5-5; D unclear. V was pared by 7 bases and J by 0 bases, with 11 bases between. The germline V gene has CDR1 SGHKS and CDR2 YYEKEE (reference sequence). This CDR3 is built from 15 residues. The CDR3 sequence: CASSVQSSYNSPLHF. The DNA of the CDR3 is TGTGCCAGCTCGGTTCAGAGCTCCTATAATTCACCCCTCCACTTT. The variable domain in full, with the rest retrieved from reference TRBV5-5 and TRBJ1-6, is DAGVTQSPTHLIKTRGQQVTLRCSPISGHKSVSWYQQVLGQGPQFIFQYYEKEERGRGNFPDRFSARQFPNYSSELNVNALLLGDSALYLCASSVQSSYNSPLHFGNGTRLTVT.